Given below is one TCR beta chain in context. Its cognate antigen is unknown. CDR3 length equals 16 residues. V dropped 4 bases and J dropped 2; count of bases not matched to a gene: 9. Germline V lookup: CDR1 SGHKS, CDR2 YYEKEE (reference sequence). The entry originates in a study of T cell responses to AZD1222 COVID-19 vaccine. Findings of the study overall: Reports say nearly half of spike-specific TCRs go after unmutated variant regions.

Assay used: immunoSEQ multiplex PCR; TCRdb lists only in-frame clones, some missing. This sample has about 85,000 clones; 70% to 90% occur once, and the top ten carry 6% to 9%. Here the sequenced sample was peripheral blood, taken on day 0 of AZD1222 vaccination. This sequence was found in an adult in good health. This chain connects TRBV5-5 to TRBJ1-2, with 9 bases matching TRBD1. For the CDR3, the DNA is TGTGCCAGCAGCCTGCCCGAGGGGACAGGGAACTATGGCTACACCTTC. It codes for CASSLPEGTGNYGYTF. The whole variable domain, filled in from reference TRBV5-5 and TRBJ1-2, reads DAGVTQSPTHLIKTRGQQVTLRCSPISGHKSVSWYQQVLGQGPQFIFQYYEKEERGRGNFPDRFSARQFPNYSSELNVNALLLGDSALYLCASSLPEGTGNYGYTFGSGTRLTVV.